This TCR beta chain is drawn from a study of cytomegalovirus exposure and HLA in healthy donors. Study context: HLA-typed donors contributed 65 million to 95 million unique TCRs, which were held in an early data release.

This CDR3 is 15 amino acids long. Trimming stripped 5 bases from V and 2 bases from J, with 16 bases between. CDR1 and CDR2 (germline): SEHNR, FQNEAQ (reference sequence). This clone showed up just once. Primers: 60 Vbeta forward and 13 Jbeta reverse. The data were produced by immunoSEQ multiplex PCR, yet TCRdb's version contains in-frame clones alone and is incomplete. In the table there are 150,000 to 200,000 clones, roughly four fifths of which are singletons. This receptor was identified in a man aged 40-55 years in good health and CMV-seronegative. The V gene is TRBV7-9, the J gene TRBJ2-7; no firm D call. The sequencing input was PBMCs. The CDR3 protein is CASSDGVSLAYEQYF. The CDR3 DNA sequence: TGTGCCAGCAGCGATGGAGTTTCACTGGCCTACGAGCAGTACTTC. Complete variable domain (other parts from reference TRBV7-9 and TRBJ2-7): DTGVSQNPRHKITKRGQNVTFRCDPISEHNRLYWYRQTLGQGPEFLTYFQNEAQLEKSRLLSDRFSAERPKGSFSTLEIQRTEQGDSAMYLCASSDGVSLAYEQYFGPGTRLTVT.